This TCR beta chain was retrieved from a study of cytomegalovirus exposure and HLA in healthy donors. With 60 Vbeta and 13 Jbeta primers, the PCR was carried out. TCRdb keeps only in-frame clones here, not all; method: immunoSEQ multiplex PCR. This sample yields 100,000 to 150,000 clones, of which 75% to 90% are seen a single time; 3% to 3.5% belongs to the top ten. Looked up from germline, CDR1 is SGHTS and CDR2 is YDEGEE. The CDR3 has 15 amino acids. The V and J ends lost 6 bases and 6 bases respectively, with 22 bases between them. This TCR derives from a male donor in good health and CMV-seronegative. This chain uses TRBV5-8 with TRBJ2-7, with D possibly being TRBD2 (5 bases). Sequenced sample: PBMCs. This chain's CDR3 is CASTSGGNGLVEQYF. The CDR3 nucleotides read TGTGCCAGCACTTCCGGAGGTAATGGGTTGGTCGAGCAGTACTTC.